The sample holds many counts of the clone carrying this T cell receptor (beta chain). Its antigen is currently unknown. This specimen belongs to a study of human T cells and chemical hapten exposure. TCRdb independently ran MiXCR on the RACE reads; one entry per CDR3 protein. The sample lists approximately 120,000 distinct CDR3 sequences; 9.2% were seen once. Study outcomes and limitations: Compared with pre-sensitization or healthy control sets, expanded TCRs clustered more.

Time point defined: patch test 2, 6 weeks after DPC sensitization. Treatment of the sample: therapeutic diphenylcyclopropenone sensitization with weekly scalp DPC. The CDR3 runs 16 residues. The V gene end was trimmed by 3 bases and the J gene end by 3 bases; junction bases not matched to a gene: 10. Germline assignment: CDR1 MDHEN and CDR2 SYDVKM. The sample was whole blood, taken in connection with sensitization to the hapten diphenylcyclopropenone (DPC). The rearrangement links TRBV28 to TRBJ2-7; 8 bases fit TRBD1. This TCR came from a woman in her thirties or forties with alopecia areata. Some clones in this sample may be carry-over from other donors' samples. The CDR3 coding sequence is TGTGCCAGCAGTTTCTCAGCAGGGGGCGAGGGCTACGAGCAGTACTTC. It encodes CASSFSAGGEGYEQYF.